This TCR beta chain was captured by sequencing in a study of blood T cells in healthy people across ages (dated by TCRdb to about 2015). Some background on the complete study: Template switching captured roughly one uniquely barcoded TCR beta cDNA molecule per two T cells in model experiments. To track age-related changes in TCR beta repertoire diversity, the study relied on deep sequencing normalized with unique cDNA molecular identifiers. Donors were grouped into four age groups: young (average about 15 years), middle-aged (less than 40), aged (over 55) and long-lived (around 82). Using the same blood draw, the study looked at two additional independent replicas of 1 million unique cDNA reads for two donors, one aged 18 to 30 and the other aged 80 or older. What the research found in general, with its limitations: Bulk unsorted PBMC profiling prevented conclusive comparison of naive and antigen-experienced compartments. Observed TCR beta diversity per million T cells fell roughly linearly with age, and a significant reduction was already apparent by age around 40. Donor CMV infection status was unknown, potentially confounding age-related changes in expanded clonotypes. A strong correlation was found between observed TCR beta diversity and the percentage of naive T cells measured by flow cytometry. The long-lived group showed more naive CD4+ T cells, fewer expanded clones and increased TCR diversity than the aged group, suggesting age selection. Total diversity estimates from one million sequenced T cells were considered lower bounds and underestimates.

Libraries were prepared through 5' RACE. Instrument on record: Illumina HiSeq 2500. A second 7 to 11 cycle PCR used a sample-barcoded 5' primer and a J-beta primer mix. A template-switch 5' adaptor carrying 12 random nucleotides introduced a unique molecular identifier onto each TCR beta cDNA molecule. At least 3 million CDR3-containing paired-end reads were obtained from each sample. First-strand cDNA synthesis was performed from all RNA using the Mint cDNA synthesis kit, with priming by a TRBC-specific oligonucleotide. Following uracil-DNA glycosylase treatment, a first 18-cycle PCR with universal primers M1SS and BC2_uni_R was performed on all cDNA. Turning to the authors' computational methods: For normalization, 1 million high-quality reads were randomly selected from each sample, with every read carrying a distinct molecular identifier. Instead of being binned into consensus sequences, reads with shared molecular identifiers were discarded. MiTCR, set to a Q25 quality threshold and the strictest error-elimination algorithm, was used for CDR3 identification, clonotype clustering and error correction. A nonparametric unseen species model with Euler transformation was used to estimate lower-bound total TCR beta diversity. Using fastp at Q25 and MiXCR, TCRdb reprocessed the public reads and kept productive beta chains. Under each unique CDR3 protein, matching rows form one entry showing the most common genes and DNA. None of the V and J calls come from the authors' own analysis; TCRdb made them. This sample is represented by 800,000 or so distinct CDR3 sequences; roughly 25% of them were singletons. More than 3% of the sample is in the top ten clones.

V loses 3 bases of germline sequence and J loses 5 bases, and the interval between the two ends is 8 bases. The germline V gene provides CDR1 MNHEY and CDR2 SVGEGT. The CDR3, cysteine through phenylalanine, is 14 amino acids long. The entry retains the CDR3 DNA only, 42 bases that are in frame from base 1. This clonotype occurred a few times. Its antigen is currently not known. Per-base quality was not reported, and no clone a single base away is much larger than it. Donors were 35 to 40 systemically healthy Caucasian individuals from Russia aged roughly 6 to 90 years. Each donor gave 8 to 10 milliliters of peripheral blood, collected into EDTA-treated Vacutainer tubes. Ficoll-Paque density-gradient centrifugation was used to isolate PBMCs, with at least 7 million obtained per sample. Trizol reagent was used to extract total RNA from PBMCs, with at least 6 micrograms per sample. The percentages of naive CD45RAhigh/CD27high T cells were determined by flow cytometry on a PBMC aliquot from every donor.

This same sample was also taken into another study, of T cells of mothers and their children. According to the second study: Nine systemically healthy Caucasian individuals served as donors, namely three mothers together with their six children. cDNA synthesis consumed the entire amount of extracted RNA, loaded at approximately 1.4 ug RNA in each 15 ul reaction. In the second PCR, sample barcodes and 2-4 random nucleotides were introduced via the M1S primer. Over 8 million TCR beta CDR3 reads came from each mother, compared with millions of reads from each child. Thymic selection shapes the output of TCR recombination in a similar way in related and unrelated pairs, and inherited differences have a minor effect. Related mother-child pairs always showed normalized repertoire overlap that was slightly higher than in unrelated mother-child pairs, though the difference was never significant. No persistent microchimeric T cell clones were found, with a detection sensitivity of roughly 100 clones per million clonotypes. Deep NGS was used in the study to compare the TCR beta repertoires of mothers and children and to look for features that separate related mother-child pairs from unrelated individuals. On average, the children were around 11 +/- 4 years old, while the mothers were about 37 +/- 4 years old. After adapter ligation was performed with NEBNext reagents, the libraries were sequenced on an Illumina HiSeq 2000 with 100+100 nt paired-end reads. To prevent cross-contamination, the mother and child libraries were prepared one month apart and sequenced in separate runs. Each donor had between 500,000 and 2,000,000 distinct TCR beta clonotypes identified. Naive TCR beta clonotypes were estimated from low-frequency clonotypes matched to each donor's FACS-determined naive share, without sorting.

The sequence was obtained from a boy younger than 18 in good health. The sequencing input was blood. This sequence uses TRBV6-2 or TRBV6-3 and TRBJ1-6, with the D gene too uncertain to name. The CDR3 reads CASSYGGNNSPLHF. Here is the DNA: TGTGCCAGCAGTTATGGCGGGAATAATTCACCCCTCCACTTT.